This T cell receptor (beta chain) was sequenced in a study of blood T cell repertoires in COVID-19. The CDR3 sequence is 18 residues long. Germline CDR1 LGHNA, CDR2 YNFKEQ. V lost 3 bases, J lost 4 bases, and 9 bases stayed unmatched. Profiling relied on immunoSEQ multiplex PCR, and the TCRdb table lists in-frame clones only, not all of them. The repertoire holds fewer than 250,000 clones, with 70% to 90% as singletons. The clonotype was recovered from a woman in her 40s with acute COVID-19. Sequencing was carried out using PBMCs or T cells enriched from blood (not recorded which). The gene calls are TRBV4-2 and TRBJ2-1; 13 bases map to TRBD2. The CDR3 loop is CASSQGLAGPTSYNEQFF. CDR3 coding DNA: TGTGCCAGCAGCCAGGGACTAGCGGGACCCACTTCTTACAATGAGCAGTTCTTC.